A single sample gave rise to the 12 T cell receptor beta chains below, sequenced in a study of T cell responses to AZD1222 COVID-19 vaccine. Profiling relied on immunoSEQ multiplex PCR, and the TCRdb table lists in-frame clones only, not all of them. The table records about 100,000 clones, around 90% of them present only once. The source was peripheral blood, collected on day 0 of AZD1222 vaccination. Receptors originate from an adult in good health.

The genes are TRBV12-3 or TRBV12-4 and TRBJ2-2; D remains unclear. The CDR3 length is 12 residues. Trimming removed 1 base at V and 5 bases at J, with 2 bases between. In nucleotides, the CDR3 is TGTGCCAGCAGTTTAGGTACCGGGGAGCTGTTTTTT. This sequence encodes CASSLGTGELFF.

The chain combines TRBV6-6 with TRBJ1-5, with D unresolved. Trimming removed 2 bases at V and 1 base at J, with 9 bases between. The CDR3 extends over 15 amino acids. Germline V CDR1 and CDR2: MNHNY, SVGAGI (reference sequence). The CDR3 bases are TGTGCCAGCAGTTACGATCCCGAGAGCAATCAGCCCCAGCATTTT. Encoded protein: CASSYDPESNQPQHF.

CDR3 sequence: CAWNTRLVSNEQFF. CDR3 bases: TGTGCCTGGAATACTAGGCTAGTGAGTAATGAGCAGTTCTTC. This chain uses TRBV30 with TRBJ2-1; D is possibly TRBD2 (5 bases). This CDR3 is built from 14 residues. CDR1 GTSNPN and CDR2 SVGIG come from the germline V gene (reference sequence). Between the trimmed V and J ends, which lost 4 bases and 7 bases, there was a span of 17 bases.

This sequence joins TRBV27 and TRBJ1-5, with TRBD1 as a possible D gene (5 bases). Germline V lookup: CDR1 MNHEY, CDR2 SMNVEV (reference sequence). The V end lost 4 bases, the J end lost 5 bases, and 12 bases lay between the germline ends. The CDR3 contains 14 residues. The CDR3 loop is CASSWRGEDQPQHF. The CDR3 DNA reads TGTGCCAGCAGTTGGAGGGGCGAGGATCAGCCCCAGCATTTT.

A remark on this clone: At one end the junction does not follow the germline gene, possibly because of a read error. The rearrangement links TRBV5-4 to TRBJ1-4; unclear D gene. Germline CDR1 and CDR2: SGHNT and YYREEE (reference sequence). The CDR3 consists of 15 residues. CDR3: CASSLEGSTNEKLFF. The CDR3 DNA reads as TGTGCCAGCAGTTTGGAAGGATCAACTAATGAAAAACTGTTTTTT.

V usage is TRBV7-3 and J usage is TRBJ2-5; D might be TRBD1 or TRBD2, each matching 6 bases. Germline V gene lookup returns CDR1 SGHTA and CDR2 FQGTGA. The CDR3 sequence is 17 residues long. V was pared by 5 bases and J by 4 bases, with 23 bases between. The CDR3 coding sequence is TGTGCCAGCAGCCAAGGGGCTGGAGGGGGGCATCGAGAGACCCAGTACTTC. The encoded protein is CASSQGAGGGHRETQYF.

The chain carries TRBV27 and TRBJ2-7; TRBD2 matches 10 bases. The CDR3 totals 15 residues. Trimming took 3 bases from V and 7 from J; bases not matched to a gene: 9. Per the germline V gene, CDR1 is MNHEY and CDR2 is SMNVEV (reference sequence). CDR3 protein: CASSFRGASGREQYF. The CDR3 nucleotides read TGTGCCAGCAGTTTTCGGGGAGCTAGCGGGAGAGAGCAGTACTTC.

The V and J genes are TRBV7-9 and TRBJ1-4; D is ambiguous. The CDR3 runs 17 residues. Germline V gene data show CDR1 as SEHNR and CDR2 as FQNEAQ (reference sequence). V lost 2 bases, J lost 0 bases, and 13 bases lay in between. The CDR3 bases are TGTGCCAGCAGCTTAAGCCCCACCCGGGCAACTAATGAAAAACTGTTTTTT. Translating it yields CASSLSPTRATNEKLFF.

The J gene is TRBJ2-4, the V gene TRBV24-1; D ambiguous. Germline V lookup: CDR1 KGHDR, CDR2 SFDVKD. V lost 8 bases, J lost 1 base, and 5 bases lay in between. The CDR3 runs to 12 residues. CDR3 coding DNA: TGTGCCACCAAATCGGCCAAAAACATTCAGTACTTC. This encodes CATKSAKNIQYF.

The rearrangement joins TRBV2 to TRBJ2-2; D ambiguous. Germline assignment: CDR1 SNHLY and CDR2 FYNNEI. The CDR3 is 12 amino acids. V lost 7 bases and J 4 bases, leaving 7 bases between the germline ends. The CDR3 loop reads CASIRSTGELFF. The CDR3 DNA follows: TGTGCCAGCATTAGAAGCACCGGGGAGCTGTTTTTT.

CDR3 nucleotides: TGTGCCAGTAGTATAGATGGGGGGGAGCAGTACTTC. This translates into CASSIDGGEQYF. The rearrangement joins TRBV19 to TRBJ2-7; TRBD2 is a possible D gene (6 bases). Germline-derived CDR1 and CDR2 are LNHDA and SQIVND (reference sequence). The CDR3 loop spans 12 amino acids. Trimming pared 0 bases from V and 7 bases from J, leaving 7 bases between. Supplemented by reference TRBV19 and TRBJ2-7, the full variable domain reads DGGITQSPKYLFRKEGQNVTLSCEQNLNHDAMYWYRQDPGQGLRLIYYSQIVNDFQKGDIAEGYSVSREKKESFPLTVTSAQKNPTAFYLCASSIDGGEQYFGPGTRLTVT.

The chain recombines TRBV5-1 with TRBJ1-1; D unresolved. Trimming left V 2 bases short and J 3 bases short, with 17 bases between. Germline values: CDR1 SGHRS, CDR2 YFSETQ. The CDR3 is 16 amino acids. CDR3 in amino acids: CASSLSQRERDTEAFF. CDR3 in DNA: TGCGCCAGCAGCTTATCGCAGCGGGAGAGGGACACTGAAGCTTTCTTT.